Shown below are 15 T cell receptor beta chains from a single sample sequenced in a study of blood T cells in healthy people across ages. A second 7 to 11 cycle PCR used barcoded and J-beta primers. In TCRdb, the 5' RACE reads were re-called with MiXCR into one record per CDR3 protein. The data contain 1.5 million to 2 million distinct CDR3 sequences, about 28% of them singletons. Specimen: blood. The receptor source for this set is a woman under 40 in good health.

Worth noting for this clonotype: Relative to the germline gene, one junction end is altered; a read error may explain this. The chain has TRBV29-1 and TRBJ2-6; D may be TRBD1 or TRBD2 (5 bases each). The CDR3 contains 13 residues. Germline CDR1 reads SQVTM; CDR2 reads ANQGSEA. CDR3 coding DNA: TGTAGCGTTGGGGAATCTGGGGCCAACGTCCAGACTTTC. It codes for CSVGESGANVQTF.

For this clonotype: The junction differs from germline at one of its ends, possibly a read error. The V gene is TRBV12-3 or TRBV12-4, the J gene TRBJ1-5; tentatively, D is TRBD1 (6 bases). The CDR3 sequence is 15 residues long. The CDR3 DNA is TGTGCCAGCAGGTTAGGAAACAGGGTTTTTCAGCCCCAGCATTTT. Protein product: CASRLGNRVFQPQHF.

V is TRBV27 and J is TRBJ2-7; D assignment may be TRBD1 or TRBD2 (5 bases each). The germline gives CDR1 MNHEY, CDR2 SMNVEV (reference sequence). The CDR3 totals 14 residues. V was cut by 8 bases and J by 4 bases, with 18 bases left in between. The CDR3 DNA reads as TGTGCCAGCGGCGACCGGGGCCCCGGGTACGAGCAGTACTTC. Translating gives CASGDRGPGYEQYF.

The chain carries TRBV28 and TRBJ1-5; maybe TRBD1 (5 bases). The CDR3 totals 15 residues. The germline V gene has CDR1 MDHEN and CDR2 SYDVKM. Trimming removed 2 bases at V and 4 bases at J, with 12 bases between. The CDR3 DNA reads TGTGCCAGCAGTTTACCGGGACCGCGAAATCAGCCCCAGCATTTT. Protein: CASSLPGPRNQPQHF.

This clonotype was seen at least ten times. The V call is TRBV20-1, the J call TRBJ2-5, with 9 bases aligning to TRBD2. V gave up 0 bases and J gave up 3 bases; unmatched junction bases: 8. Germline CDR1 and CDR2: DFQATT and SNEGSKA (reference sequence). This CDR3 region has 16 residues. CDR3 sequence (DNA): TGCAGTGCTAGAGATCTAACGGGACTAGCAAAAGAGACCCAGTACTTC. This translates into CSARDLTGLAKETQYF.

The rearrangement joins TRBV7-3 to TRBJ2-1; no clear D gene. V lost 1 base and J 11 bases, leaving 12 bases between the germline ends. The CDR3 loop spans 13 amino acids. From germline, CDR1 is SGHTA and CDR2 FQGTGA. The CDR3 nucleotides read TGTGCCAGCAGCTTAATCTCCGACAACAAGCAGTTCTTC. The encoded protein is CASSLISDNKQFF.

This clonotype showed up just a few times. The genes are TRBV9 and TRBJ2-7; 11 bases line up with TRBD2. Germline V gene lookup returns CDR1 SGDLS and CDR2 YYNGEE. This CDR3 comprises 16 residues. The junction had 9 bases not matched to a gene; V was cut back by 3 bases and J by 4 bases. The CDR3, as DNA: TGTGCCAGCAGCGCCGGGGGGGGGACTAGCGGTTACGAGCAGTACTTC. It encodes CASSAGGGTSGYEQYF.

This chain links TRBV20-1 with TRBJ2-3; D gene unclear. Germline V gene data show CDR1 as DFQATT and CDR2 as SNEGSKA (reference sequence). This CDR3 has 17 residues. V was shortened by 0 bases and J by 2 bases, with 18 bases between the two germline ends. Here the CDR3 reads CSARDEAGRSPTDTQYF. CDR3 coding DNA: TGCAGTGCTAGAGATGAGGCAGGCAGAAGCCCCACAGATACGCAGTATTTT.

This clonotype came up many times. This chain links TRBV12-3 or TRBV12-4 with TRBJ2-3; D is unclear. The length of the CDR3 is 14 residues. V was shortened by 4 bases and J by 1 base, with 9 bases between the two germline ends. DNA of the CDR3: TGTGCCAGCAGTTCCGGTAAAGGCACAGATACGCAGTATTTT. Translation gives CASSSGKGTDTQYF.

The chain carries TRBV6-2 or TRBV6-3 and TRBJ2-1, with TRBD2 matching 8 bases. Germline CDR1 reads MNHEY; CDR2 reads SVGEGT. Germline trimming cut 5 bases from V and 4 bases from J; bases unmatched to any gene: 10. The CDR3 sequence is 16 residues long. The DNA for the CDR3 is TGTGCCAGCAGTGCCCTGCTAGCGGGTCCATACAATGAGCAGTTCTTC. Its protein product is CASSALLAGPYNEQFF.

This clonotype came up a few times. The V and J genes are TRBV5-5 and TRBJ2-7; 7 bases are shared with TRBD2. The length of the CDR3 is 15 residues. Germline CDR1 and CDR2: SGHKS and YYEKEE (reference sequence). V gave up 0 bases and J gave up 5 bases; unmatched junction bases: 8. CDR3 coding DNA: TGTGCCAGCAGCTTGGTAGTGACTAGCCTCCACGAGCAGTACTTC. Encoded protein: CASSLVVTSLHEQYF.

A few counts support this clonotype. The chain joins TRBV12-3 or TRBV12-4 to TRBJ1-1; maybe TRBD1 (6 bases). The ends were cut back, 6 bases at V and 4 bases at J, with 15 bases in the middle. The CDR3 consists of 14 residues. The CDR3 sequence: CASSLQGGSTEAFF. CDR3 bases: TGTGCCAGCAGCCTACAGGGTGGTAGCACTGAAGCTTTCTTT.

The chain uses TRBV7-9 and TRBJ1-2; D possibly corresponds to TRBD1 (5 bases). CDR1 and CDR2 from the germline V gene are SEHNR and FQNEAQ (reference sequence). V lost 7 bases to trimming and J lost 2 bases, with 20 bases between them. This CDR3 spans 16 amino acids. This CDR3 is CASTPPPGTGNYGYTF. The DNA of the CDR3 is TGTGCCAGCACTCCCCCCCCCGGGACGGGCAACTATGGCTACACCTTC.

In regard to this clonotype: This may stem from a read error, because a much larger clone lies one nucleotide away. The CDR3 spells CASSHPVGGRYEQYF. Here the CDR3 DNA reads TGTGCCAGCAGCCACCCAGTGGGGGGGCGATACGAGCAGTACTTC. This sequence joins TRBV12-3 or TRBV12-4 and TRBJ2-5; maybe TRBD2 (7 bases). TRBJ2-7 matches the DNA end more closely, so the J call is doubtful. The length of the CDR3 is 15 residues.

Comments on this clonotype: A much larger clone is a single base away; this may be a read error. V and J are TRBV20-1 and TRBJ2-1; D perhaps matches TRBD1 (6 bases). Germline V gene sequence: CDR1 DFQATT, CDR2 SNEGSKA (reference sequence). The length of the CDR3 is 11 residues. The CDR3 protein is CGAGTTNEQFF. DNA of the CDR3: TGCGGTGCAGGGACAACCAATGAGCAGTTCTTC.